This TCR beta chain originates from a study of T cells in Graves' hyperthyroidism and ophthalmopathy. Study results and limitations: The majority of expanded thyroid clonotypes above 0.001 also appeared in blood.

Ten or more counts support this clonotype. Its antigen is not known. At least 3 on the Clinical Activity Score was recorded for ophthalmopathy patients, who also had NOSPECS grade at least 4 and duration under 3 months. Diagnostic decisions used clinical symptoms, serum thyroxine and TRAb, thyroid ultrasound and orbital computed tomography. The PBMCs were sourced from fresh peripheral blood (approximately 10 ml). Amplified regions were TCR beta CDR3 sequences from RNA transcripts. The study used the HTBI primer set for a first-round RT-PCR of the TCR CDR3. MiXCR, run by TCRdb on the multiplex PCR reads, gives a single entry per CDR3 protein. The table shows about 520,000 distinct CDR3 sequences, with around 24% occurring only once. Sequencing used blood. The TCR was taken from a woman under 40 with Graves' ophthalmopathy.

CDR3 protein: CAWSLGDYGYTF. The DNA for the CDR3 is TGTGCCTGGAGTTTGGGGGACTATGGCTACACCTTC. The rearrangement uses TRBV30 and TRBJ1-2; a possible D gene is TRBD1 (5 bases). Germline V gene data show CDR1 as GTSNPN and CDR2 as SVGIG (reference sequence). The CDR3 runs to 12 residues. V was trimmed by 2 bases and J by 3 bases, leaving 7 bases between them.